These 15 T cell receptor beta chains originate from one sample sequenced in a study of OX40 agonist ivuxolimab in advanced cancers. The assay was immunoSEQ multiplex PCR, and TCRdb's table has in-frame clones only and misses some. The sample records 80,000 to 100,000 clones, around 94% being singletons. This specimen was CD4+ or CD8+ T cells sorted from blood, taken in a trial of the OX40 agonist ivuxolimab. These receptors originate from an adult with an advanced solid tumor such as melanoma, head and neck, liver or kidney cancer.

The chain uses TRBV7-1 and TRBJ2-7; possible D gene TRBD1, 5 bases. TRBV7-1 is designated an ORF whose function remains uncertain. This CDR3 has 14 amino acids. Trimming left V 4 bases short and J 5 bases short, with 15 bases between. The CDR3 coding sequence is TGTGCCAGCAGCTTAGTCGCAGGGCAAAACGAGCAGTACTTC. Protein sequence: CASSLVAGQNEQYF.

The rearrangement links TRBV15 to TRBJ2-7; D may match TRBD1 or TRBD2 (5 bases each). Looked up from germline, CDR1 is LNHNV and CDR2 is YYDKDF (reference sequence). The CDR3 extends over 14 amino acids. V was trimmed by 4 bases and J by 2 bases, leaving 12 bases between them. The CDR3 DNA follows: TGTGCCACCAGCATCACACCGGGGCCCTACGAGCAGTACTTC. It encodes CATSITPGPYEQYF.

The rearrangement links TRBV14 to TRBJ2-7; D is unresolved. From germline, CDR1 is SGHDN and CDR2 FVKESK. CDR3 length: 14 amino acids. Trimming removed 0 bases at V and 5 bases at J, with 11 bases between. The CDR3 is CASSQEYVDNEQYF. DNA for the CDR3: TGTGCCAGCAGCCAAGAATATGTAGACAACGAGCAGTACTTC.

The V call is TRBV11-3, the J call TRBJ2-1, with a weak D call TRBD1 (6 bases). Per the germline V gene, CDR1 is SGHNT and CDR2 is YENEEA. With 4 bases removed from V and 6 bases from J, the gap between germline ends came to 13 bases. The CDR3 has 14 residues. CDR3 nucleotide sequence: TGTGCCAGCAGCTCCACAGGGAGTGGCAATGAGCAGTTCTTC. It encodes CASSSTGSGNEQFF.

The V gene is TRBV4-1, the J gene TRBJ2-1, with 7 bases aligning to TRBD1. Germline V gives CDR1 MGHRA, CDR2 YSYEKL. Trimming removed 0 bases from V and 7 bases from J; junction bases left unmatched: 3. CDR3 length: 14 amino acids. CDR3: CASSQENRGNEQFF. DNA for the CDR3: TGCGCCAGCAGCCAAGAGAACAGGGGTAATGAGCAGTTCTTC.

V gene TRBV19 combines with J gene TRBJ2-7; D is unclear. The germline CDR1 and CDR2 sequences are LNHDA and SQIVND (reference sequence). V lost 1 base, J lost 2 bases, and 6 bases lay in between. The CDR3 is made up of 13 amino acids. CDR3 bases: TGTGCCAGTAGTATAGCGGCTGCCTACGAGCAGTACTTC. This codes for CASSIAAAYEQYF.

This chain uses TRBV6-5 with TRBJ1-1; D may be TRBD1 (5 bases). Per the germline V gene, CDR1 is MNHEY and CDR2 is SVGAGI. The CDR3 extends over 13 amino acids. Trimming cost V 7 bases and J 5 bases, with 14 bases left between them. CDR3 region: CASIDSERTEAFF. The CDR3 coding sequence is TGTGCCAGCATTGACAGTGAAAGGACTGAAGCTTTCTTT.

The chain combines TRBV9 with TRBJ1-2, with 9 nucleotides matching TRBD1. The germline V gene has CDR1 SGDLS and CDR2 YYNGEE. This CDR3 contains 14 residues. V gave up 3 bases and J gave up 6 bases; unmatched junction bases: 6. CDR3 amino acids: CASSAGQGSDGYTF. The CDR3 DNA sequence: TGTGCCAGCAGCGCGGGACAGGGATCGGATGGCTACACCTTC.

The chain is built from TRBV9 and TRBJ2-7; D unresolved. Germline lookup yields CDR1 SGDLS and CDR2 YYNGEE. Trimming cost V 4 bases and J 3 bases, with 14 bases left between them. The CDR3 has 14 residues. The CDR3 loop is CASSPSGTIYEQYF. As DNA, the CDR3 is TGTGCCAGCAGCCCCTCGGGCACCATCTACGAGCAGTACTTC.

The rearrangement uses TRBV4-3 and TRBJ2-7, with D unresolved. The V end was cut by 0 bases, the J end by 2 bases, with 11 bases between. Germline-derived CDR1 and CDR2 are LGHNA and YSLEER. This CDR3 comprises 15 residues. The CDR3 sequence: CASSQEGRLTYEQYF. The CDR3 DNA follows: TGCGCCAGCAGCCAAGAAGGCAGGTTAACCTACGAGCAGTACTTC.

The chain recombines TRBV4-1 with TRBJ2-1, with 11 bases matching TRBD2. CDR1 and CDR2 (germline): MGHRA, YSYEKL. V trimming: 2 bases; J trimming: 6 bases; junction bases outside the gene matches: 3. The CDR3 sequence is 15 residues long. The CDR3 here is CASSQRLAGSNEQFF. CDR3 nucleotide sequence: TGCGCCAGCAGCCAAAGACTAGCGGGAAGCAATGAGCAGTTCTTC.

The rearrangement links TRBV29-1 to TRBJ1-2; TRBD1 matches at 7 bases. Looked up from germline, CDR1 is SQVTM and CDR2 is ANQGSEA. The junction had 7 bases not matched to a gene; V was cut back by 7 bases and J by 5 bases. The CDR3 has 12 amino acids. The CDR3 region is CSAPGGSYGYTF. CDR3 nucleotide sequence: TGCAGCGCCCCAGGGGGGTCTTATGGCTACACCTTC.

The chain is built from TRBV2 and TRBJ2-2; D may be TRBD1 (5 bases). CDR1 is SNHLY and CDR2 is FYNNEI in the germline V gene. Trimming cost V 6 bases and J 6 bases, with 14 bases left between them. The CDR3 sequence is 14 residues long. The CDR3 reads CASRIAGFPGELFF. The CDR3 bases are TGTGCCAGCAGGATCGCAGGGTTTCCCGGGGAGCTGTTTTTT.

The chain is built from TRBV13 and TRBJ2-7, with D unclear. The CDR3 is made up of 11 amino acids. V lost 2 bases and J lost 5, with 4 bases in between. Germline CDR1 and CDR2: PRHDT and FYEKMQ (reference sequence). CDR3 sequence reads: CASSLFHEQYF. The CDR3 nucleotides are TGTGCCAGCAGCTTATTCCACGAGCAGTACTTC.

The rearrangement uses TRBV28 and TRBJ2-5; possibly TRBD1 for D (6 bases). This CDR3 contains 16 residues. The V end lost 2 bases, the J end lost 2 bases, and 15 bases lay between the germline ends. CDR1 MDHEN and CDR2 SYDVKM come from the germline V gene. DNA of the CDR3: TGTGCCAGCAGTTTACACCAGGGGAATTTACAAGAGACCCAGTACTTC. This codes for CASSLHQGNLQETQYF.